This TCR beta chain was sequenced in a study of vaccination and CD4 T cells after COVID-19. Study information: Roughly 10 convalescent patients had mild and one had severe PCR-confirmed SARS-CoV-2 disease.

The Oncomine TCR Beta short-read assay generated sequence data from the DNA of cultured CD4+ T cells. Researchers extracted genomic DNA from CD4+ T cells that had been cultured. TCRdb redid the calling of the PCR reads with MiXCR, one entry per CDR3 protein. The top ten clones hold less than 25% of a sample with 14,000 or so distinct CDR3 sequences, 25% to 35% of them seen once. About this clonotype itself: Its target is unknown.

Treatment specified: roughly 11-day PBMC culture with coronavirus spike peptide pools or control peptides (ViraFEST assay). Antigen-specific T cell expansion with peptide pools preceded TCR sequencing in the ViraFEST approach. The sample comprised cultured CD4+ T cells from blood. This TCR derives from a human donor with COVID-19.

The CDR3 protein is CASSEVDRVSYEQYF. DNA for the CDR3: TGTGCCAGCAGTGAAGTGGACAGGGTATCCTACGAGCAGTACTTC. V gene TRBV6-1 combines with J gene TRBJ2-7, with 8 bases that match TRBD1. Germline CDR1 reads MNHNS; CDR2 reads SASEGT. The CDR3 runs 15 residues. V shed 1 base and J 1 base; nucleotides not matched to a gene: 3.